This T cell receptor beta chain derives from a study of beta chain features in type 1 diabetes. Expressed TCRB transcripts were sequenced, since all the RNA that had been isolated was reverse transcribed. Deep immunoSEQ sequencing covered naive, central memory and regulatory T cell samples. Measured with immunoSEQ multiplex PCR; TCRdb has only the in-frame clones, and not every one. This table holds approximately 160,000 clones, approximately 62% found once. As regards this clone: Its target is not known.

Heparinised blood was drawn once per donor, averaging roughly 120 mL. Cell sorting via CD45RO/CCR7/CD25/CD127/CD95/CD27 was performed to obtain CD4+ naive, central memory, regulatory and stem cell-like memory cells. Overall study findings and caveats: When Type 1 diabetes patients were examined, their TCRB CDR3s proved moderately but significantly shorter in all four CD4+ subsets.

The CDR3 runs 12 residues. Germline values: CDR1 SGHTA, CDR2 FQGNSA. V lost 2 bases, J lost 5 bases, and 4 bases lay in between. This clonotype originated in a man aged 25 to 40 with type 1 diabetes. What was sequenced was naive CD4+ T cells from blood. The gene calls are TRBV7-2 and TRBJ1-3; no firm D call. The CDR3 coding sequence is TGTGCCAGCAGCTTATCCCGAAACACCATATATTTT. This translates into CASSLSRNTIYF. The whole variable domain, remainder taken from reference TRBV7-2 and TRBJ1-3, is GAGVSQSPSNKVTEKGKDVELRCDPISGHTALYWYRQSLGQGLEFLIYFQGNSAPDKSGLPSDRFSAERTGGSVSTLTIQRTQQEDSAVYLCASSLSRNTIYFGEGSWLTVV.